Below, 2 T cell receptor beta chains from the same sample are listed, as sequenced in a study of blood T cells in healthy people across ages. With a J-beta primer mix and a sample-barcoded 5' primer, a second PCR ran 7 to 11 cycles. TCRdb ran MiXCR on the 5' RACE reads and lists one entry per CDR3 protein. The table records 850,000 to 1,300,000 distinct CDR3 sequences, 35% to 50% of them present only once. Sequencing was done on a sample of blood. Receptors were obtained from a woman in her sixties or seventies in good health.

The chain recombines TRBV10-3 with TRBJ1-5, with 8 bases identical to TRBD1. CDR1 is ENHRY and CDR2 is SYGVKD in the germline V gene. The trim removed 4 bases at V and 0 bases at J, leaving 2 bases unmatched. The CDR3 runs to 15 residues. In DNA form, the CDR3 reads TGTGCCATCAGTGTCGGACAGGGTAGCAATCAGCCCCAGCATTTT. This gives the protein CAISVGQGSNQPQHF.

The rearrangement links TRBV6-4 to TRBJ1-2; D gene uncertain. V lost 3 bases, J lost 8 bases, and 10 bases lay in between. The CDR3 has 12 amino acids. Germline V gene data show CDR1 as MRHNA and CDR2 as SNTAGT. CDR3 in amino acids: CASSENGFGYTF. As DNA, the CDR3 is TGTGCCAGCAGTGAAAATGGGTTCGGCTACACCTTC.